This TCR beta chain comes out of a study of T cell repertoires in cytomegalovirus infection. MiXCR was run by TCRdb on the reads, yielding one entry per CDR3 protein. Of 640,000 or so distinct CDR3 sequences listed, approximately 33% are singletons. Points on this clonotype: The antigen is undetermined. A much larger clone differs by one base, so this may be a read error.

The sample here was cultured PBMCs, taken from culture after CMV antigen stimulation. This clonotype was obtained from a human donor in good health (CMV status not recorded). Some clones in this sample may be carry-over from other donors' samples.

In nucleotides, the CDR3 is TGTGCCAGCAGCTTACGGACAGCCACTGAAGCTTTCTTT. Translated, it gives CASSLRTATEAFF. This chain uses TRBV11-1 with TRBJ1-1; a weak D match, TRBD1 (6 bases). V lost 2 bases and J 4 bases, leaving 8 bases between the germline ends. Germline loops: CDR1 SGHAT, CDR2 FQDESV (reference sequence). The CDR3 contains 13 residues.